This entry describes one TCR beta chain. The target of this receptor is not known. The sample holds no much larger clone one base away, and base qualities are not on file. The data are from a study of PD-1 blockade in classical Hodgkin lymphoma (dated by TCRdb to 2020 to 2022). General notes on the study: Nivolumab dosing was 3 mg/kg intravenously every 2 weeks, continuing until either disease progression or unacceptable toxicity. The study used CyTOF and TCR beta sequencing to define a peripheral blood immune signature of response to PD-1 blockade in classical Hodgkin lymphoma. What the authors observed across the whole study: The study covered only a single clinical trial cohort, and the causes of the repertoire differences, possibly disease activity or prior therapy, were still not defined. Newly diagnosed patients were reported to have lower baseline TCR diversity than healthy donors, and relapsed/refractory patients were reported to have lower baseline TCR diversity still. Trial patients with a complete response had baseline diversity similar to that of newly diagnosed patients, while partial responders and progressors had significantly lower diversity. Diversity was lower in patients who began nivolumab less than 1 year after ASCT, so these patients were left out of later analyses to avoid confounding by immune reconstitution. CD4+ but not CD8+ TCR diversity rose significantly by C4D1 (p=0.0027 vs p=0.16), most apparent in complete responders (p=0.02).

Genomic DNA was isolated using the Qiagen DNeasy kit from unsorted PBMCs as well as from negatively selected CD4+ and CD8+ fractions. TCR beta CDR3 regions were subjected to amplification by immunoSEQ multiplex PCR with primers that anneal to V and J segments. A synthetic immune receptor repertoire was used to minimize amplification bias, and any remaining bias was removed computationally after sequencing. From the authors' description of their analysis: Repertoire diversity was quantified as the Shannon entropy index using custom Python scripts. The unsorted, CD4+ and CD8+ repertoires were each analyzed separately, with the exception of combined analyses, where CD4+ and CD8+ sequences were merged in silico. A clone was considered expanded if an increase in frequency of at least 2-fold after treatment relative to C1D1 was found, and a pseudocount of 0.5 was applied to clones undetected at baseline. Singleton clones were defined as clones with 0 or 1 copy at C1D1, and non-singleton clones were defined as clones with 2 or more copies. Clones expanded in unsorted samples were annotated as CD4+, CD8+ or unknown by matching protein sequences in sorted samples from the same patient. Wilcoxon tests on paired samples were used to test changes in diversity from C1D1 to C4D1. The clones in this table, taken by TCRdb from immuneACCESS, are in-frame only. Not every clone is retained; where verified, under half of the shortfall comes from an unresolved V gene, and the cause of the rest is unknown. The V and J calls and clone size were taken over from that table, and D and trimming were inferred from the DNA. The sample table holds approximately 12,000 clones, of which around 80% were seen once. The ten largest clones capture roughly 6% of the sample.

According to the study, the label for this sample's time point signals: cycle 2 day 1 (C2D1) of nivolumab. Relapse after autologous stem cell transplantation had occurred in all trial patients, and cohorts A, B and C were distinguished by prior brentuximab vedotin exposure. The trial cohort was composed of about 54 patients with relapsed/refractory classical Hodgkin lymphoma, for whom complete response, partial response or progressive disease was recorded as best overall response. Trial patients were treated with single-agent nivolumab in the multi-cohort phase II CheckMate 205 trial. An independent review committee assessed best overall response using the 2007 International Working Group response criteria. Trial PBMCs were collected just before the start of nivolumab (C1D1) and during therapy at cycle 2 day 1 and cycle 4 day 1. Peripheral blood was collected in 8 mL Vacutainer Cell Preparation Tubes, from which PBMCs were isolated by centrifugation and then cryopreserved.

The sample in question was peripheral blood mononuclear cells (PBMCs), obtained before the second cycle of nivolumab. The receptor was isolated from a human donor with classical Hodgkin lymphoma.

The CDR3 region has the sequence CAWKRSGNTIYF. The nucleotide sequence is TGTGCCTGGAAAAGGAGTGGAAACACCATATATTTT. The rearrangement joined TRBV30 to TRBJ1-3; confidence is insufficient to name the D gene. V and J are truncated by 4 bases and 3 bases respectively, leaving an intervening sequence of 7 bases. The CDR1 and CDR2 encoded by the germline V gene (reference sequence) are GTSNPN and SVGIG. The CDR3 holds 12 amino acids from the cysteine to the phenylalanine. Here the CDR3 DNA is all that survives: 36 bases in frame from base 1.